The 21 T cell receptor beta chains presented below share a single source sample, sequenced in a study of identical twins. TCRdb independently ran MiXCR on the 5' RACE reads; one entry per CDR3 protein. The sample has some 590,000 distinct CDR3 sequences; roughly 9.9% are singletons. This sample also appeared in a second study, on yellow fever vaccine responses in identical twins.

Input material: PBMCs. These receptors originate from a woman under 30 in good health.

This clonotype has a count of ten or more. The V call is TRBV20-1, the J call TRBJ2-3; no clear D gene. Germline CDR1 is DFQATT and CDR2 is SNEGSKA (reference sequence). The CDR3 is 14 amino acids. V was clipped by 3 bases and J by 0 bases, with 10 bases between them. CDR3 DNA: TGCAGTGCTAGGAAGCCTCAGAGCACAGATACGCAGTATTTT. Protein sequence: CSARKPQSTDTQYF.

The V call is TRBV27, the J call TRBJ2-7; 7 positions match TRBD1. V was clipped by 6 bases and J by 6 bases; unmatched bases: 11. CDR3 length equals 14 residues. Germline V gene data show CDR1 as MNHEY and CDR2 as SMNVEV (reference sequence). The CDR3 coding sequence is TGTGCCAGCAGCTACACAGGGGTAGTCGGCGAGCAGTACTTC. Translating it yields CASSYTGVVGEQYF.

This clonotype has more than one count but fewer than ten. This chain connects TRBV6-6 to TRBJ2-4; D may be TRBD1 (5 bases). The germline V gene encodes CDR1 MNHNY and CDR2 SVGAGI (reference sequence). V lost 8 bases and J lost 6, with 11 bases in between. The CDR3 runs to 12 residues. As DNA, the CDR3 is TGTGCCAGCGCAGGGCAGAGAAACATTCAGTACTTC. This sequence encodes CASAGQRNIQYF.

CDR3 bases: TGTGCCAGCAGTTACATCGGGGCAGTTAATTCACCCCTCCACTTT. It specifies CASSYIGAVNSPLHF. V is TRBV6-2 or TRBV6-3 and J is TRBJ1-6; D possibly corresponds to TRBD1 (5 bases). This CDR3 contains 15 residues. Trimming took 2 bases from V and 6 from J, leaving 11 bases between them. Germline V lookup: CDR1 MNHEY, CDR2 SVGEGT.

The genes are TRBV14 and TRBJ2-7; D not resolved. The CDR3 sequence is 14 residues long. Deletions cut 0 bases from V and 3 bases from J, with 9 bases between. Germline V lookup: CDR1 SGHDN, CDR2 FVKESK. The chain's CDR3 is CASSQDPFGYEQYF. DNA for the CDR3: TGTGCCAGCAGCCAAGACCCGTTTGGCTACGAGCAGTACTTC.

Only a few counts were recorded for this clonotype. V is TRBV20-1 and J is TRBJ2-5; D may match TRBD1 or TRBD2 (5 bases each). Trimming took off 7 bases at V and 0 bases at J, with 9 bases between the two ends. CDR3 length: 12 amino acids. Germline values: CDR1 DFQATT, CDR2 SNEGSKA (reference sequence). The CDR3 protein is CSGGFNQETQYF. CDR3 DNA sequence: TGCAGTGGGGGGTTCAACCAAGAGACCCAGTACTTC.

This clonotype has just a few counts. The chain joins TRBV7-9 to TRBJ2-3, with D possibly called TRBD1 or TRBD2 (5 bases each). Deletions cut 5 bases from V and 4 bases from J, with 19 bases between. This CDR3 contains 16 residues. The germline V gene has CDR1 SEHNR and CDR2 FQNEAQ (reference sequence). The chain's CDR3 is CASSGTGPRPPDTQYF. In nucleotides, the CDR3 is TGTGCCAGCAGCGGCACGGGACCCAGGCCCCCAGATACGCAGTATTTT. The whole variable domain, remainder taken from reference TRBV7-9 and TRBJ2-3, is DTGVSQNPRHKITKRGQNVTFRCDPISEHNRLYWYRQTLGQGPEFLTYFQNEAQLEKSRLLSDRFSAERPKGSFSTLEIQRTEQGDSAMYLCASSGTGPRPPDTQYFGPGTRLTVL.

The chain couples TRBV18 to TRBJ2-5; D call uncertain. V shed 2 bases and J shed 5 bases, with 9 bases lying between them. Looked up from germline, CDR1 is KGHSH and CDR2 is LQKENI. There are 13 residues in the CDR3. The DNA of the CDR3 is TGTGCCAGCTCACCAAGGGCCAGGGAGACCCAGTACTTC. Protein sequence: CASSPRARETQYF.

This clonotype was seen a few times. The J gene is TRBJ2-3, the V gene TRBV7-9, with unresolved D. V was pared by 5 bases and J by 6 bases, with 9 bases between. The CDR3 has 12 amino acids. The germline V gene encodes CDR1 SEHNR and CDR2 FQNEAQ (reference sequence). The CDR3, as DNA: TGTGCCAGCAGCCAACCGGTCGATACGCAGTATTTT. Its protein is CASSQPVDTQYF.

This clonotype was recorded a few times. The chain employs TRBV4-1 and TRBJ2-7; 10 bases map to TRBD1. This CDR3 is 16 amino acids long. V lost 3 bases, J lost 5 bases, and 10 bases stayed unmatched. The germline V gene has CDR1 MGHRA and CDR2 YSYEKL. The DNA for the CDR3 is TGCGCCAGCAGCCAGTTGCCGGGACAGGGGATCGACGAGCAGTACTTC. Protein product: CASSQLPGQGIDEQYF.

This chain joins TRBV7-9 and TRBJ2-7; 7 nucleotides agree with TRBD1. V lost 1 base, J lost 0 bases, and 6 bases stayed unmatched. The CDR3 is 16 amino acids. CDR1 and CDR2 (germline): SEHNR, FQNEAQ (reference sequence). CDR3 loop: CASSLGDSLYSYEQYF. In nucleotides, the CDR3 is TGTGCCAGCAGCTTAGGGGACAGTCTTTACTCCTACGAGCAGTACTTC.

This clonotype was counted a few times. V is TRBV5-6 and J is TRBJ2-1, with 7 bases aligning to TRBD2. With V trimmed by 5 bases and J by 10 bases, 12 bases remained unmatched. The CDR3 consists of 14 residues. From germline, CDR1 is SGHDT and CDR2 YYEEEE. The CDR3 DNA follows: TGTGCCAGCAGTTTTACTAGCGCCGGAGGGGAGCAGTTCTTC. The encoded protein is CASSFTSAGGEQFF.

Only a few counts were recorded for this clonotype. The rearrangement uses TRBV5-1 and TRBJ1-2; D is unclear. The germline V and J ends were trimmed by 0 bases and 0 bases, with 9 bases remaining between them. Germline V gene sequence: CDR1 SGHRS, CDR2 YFSETQ. The CDR3 covers 15 residues. The CDR3 coding sequence is TGCGCCAGCAGCTTGGTCGGAGAGGCTAACTATGGCTACACCTTC. Residues: CASSLVGEANYGYTF.

This clonotype was recorded many times. This chain joins TRBV25-1 and TRBJ1-2; D is possibly TRBD1 (6 bases). CDR1 and CDR2 from the germline V gene are MGHDK and SYGVNS. V shed 4 bases and J shed 3 bases, with 15 bases lying between them. This CDR3 is 15 amino acids long. The CDR3 loop is CASSGLNRDDYGYTF. CDR3 nucleotides: TGTGCCAGCAGTGGACTAAACAGGGACGACTATGGCTACACCTTC.

This clonotype occurred many times. The chain employs TRBV12-3 or TRBV12-4 and TRBJ1-1, with a weak D call TRBD1 (5 bases). V was trimmed by 6 bases and J by 0 bases, leaving 11 bases between them. The CDR3 is made up of 14 amino acids. CDR3 sequence: CASRGDGMNTEAFF. DNA of the CDR3: TGTGCCAGCAGAGGGGACGGCATGAACACTGAAGCTTTCTTT.

This clonotype was observed many times. The V gene is TRBV4-2, the J gene TRBJ2-1, with 11 bases that match TRBD2. The CDR3 sequence is 16 residues long. Unmatched junction bases numbered 3, after V lost 1 base and J lost 4 bases. The germline gives CDR1 LGHNA, CDR2 YNFKEQ. This CDR3 is CASSQVGTSGYNEQFF. The CDR3 DNA sequence: TGTGCCAGCAGCCAAGTCGGGACTAGCGGATACAATGAGCAGTTCTTC.

This chain connects TRBV6-1 to TRBJ2-1; 13 bases match TRBD2. CDR3 length: 18 residues. Germline values: CDR1 MNHNS, CDR2 SASEGT. V lost 6 bases, J lost 2 bases, and 10 bases stayed unmatched. In DNA form, the CDR3 reads TGTGCCAGCAGCCCACCCCGACTAGCGGGAGGAACCTACAATGAGCAGTTCTTC. Translation gives CASSPPRLAGGTYNEQFF.

This clonotype was seen many times. V and J are TRBV27 and TRBJ1-5; the D gene is possibly TRBD1 (6 bases). Trimming left V 2 bases short and J 1 base short, with 6 bases between. Germline CDR1 MNHEY, CDR2 SMNVEV (reference sequence). This CDR3 spans 14 amino acids. The chain's CDR3 is CASSLTGSNQPQHF. The CDR3 region has the DNA TGTGCCAGCAGTTTAACAGGGAGCAATCAGCCCCAGCATTTT.

The chain links TRBV11-2 to TRBJ2-3; D is possibly TRBD1 or TRBD2 (6 bases each). From germline, CDR1 is SGHAT and CDR2 FQNNGV. CDR3 length: 15 residues. V dropped 1 base and J dropped 4 bases, with 12 bases sitting between them. This CDR3 reads CASSLGGAWADTQYF. The CDR3, as DNA: TGTGCCAGCAGCTTAGGGGGGGCGTGGGCAGATACGCAGTATTTT.

This clonotype was picked up many times. The V call is TRBV2, the J call TRBJ2-2, with TRBD1 as a possible D gene (5 bases). The CDR3 has 15 amino acids. The germline V gene has CDR1 SNHLY and CDR2 FYNNEI. With 6 bases removed from V and 0 bases from J, the gap between germline ends came to 11 bases. The CDR3 spells CASSRVFANTGELFF. CDR3 sequence (DNA): TGTGCCAGCAGCAGGGTTTTCGCGAACACCGGGGAGCTGTTTTTT.

The V and J genes are TRBV3-1 and TRBJ1-2; D gene uncertain. Per germline, CDR1 LGHDT and CDR2 YNNKEL (reference sequence). The V gene lost 3 bases and the J gene lost 3 bases, with 11 bases spanning the gap. The CDR3 runs to 14 residues. The CDR3 loop reads CASSHSPEDYGYTF. The CDR3 bases are TGTGCCAGCAGCCACTCGCCTGAGGACTATGGCTACACCTTC.